The clone carrying this TCR beta chain was observed a handful of times. Libraries were prepared by immunoSEQ multiplex PCR; TCRdb keeps only in-frame clonotypes and omits some of them. This repertoire shows fewer than 600,000 clones, nearly 90% found once; its top ten account for 0.7% to 1%. Germline CDR1 is MNHEY and CDR2 is SVGAGI. The V gene end was trimmed by 9 bases and the J gene end by 1 base; junction bases not matched to a gene: 4. CDR3 size: 13 residues. These data are taken from a study of blood T cell repertoires in COVID-19. The wider study: T cells, B-cell-depleted T cells, or PBMCs provided the cDNA or gDNA that served as material.

The gene calls are TRBV6-5 and TRBJ1-1; 8 positions match TRBD1. The material sequenced was peripheral blood. This TCR was sampled from a man younger than 35 with COVID-19, enrolled during active disease. The CDR3 loop reads CASPGTGNTEAFF. CDR3 nucleotides: TGTGCCAGTCCCGGGACAGGGAACACTGAAGCTTTCTTT.